Below, 17 T cell receptor beta chains from the same sample are listed, as sequenced in a study of blood T cell repertoires in COVID-19. The repertoire was sequenced with immunoSEQ multiplex PCR; TCRdb's copy has only in-frame clones and lacks some. The sample consists of 250,000 to 300,000 clones, about 89% of them appearing once. Material: peripheral blood. Receptors originate from a man aged 35 to 55 with acute or convalescent COVID-19.

The CDR3 here is CASSDSGGLETQYF. For the CDR3, the DNA is TGTGCCAGCAGTGATAGCGGGGGGCTCGAGACCCAGTACTTC. This chain joins TRBV2 and TRBJ2-5; TRBD2 agrees at 10 bases. The V gene's germline CDR1 is SNHLY and CDR2 FYNNEI. V shed 3 bases, J shed 5 bases, and the junction held 3 bases outside the gene matches. The CDR3 length is 14 residues.

This chain connects TRBV7-9 to TRBJ2-1; 10 bases fit TRBD1. Germline CDR1 SEHNR, CDR2 FQNEAQ (reference sequence). J gave up 7 bases and V 5 bases, and 11 bases lay outside the gene matches. CDR3 length: 16 residues. The CDR3 region is CASSPWGQGMENEQFF. CDR3 coding DNA: TGTGCCAGCAGCCCTTGGGGACAGGGGATGGAAAATGAGCAGTTCTTC.

V and J are TRBV10-3 and TRBJ1-2; 9 bases fit TRBD1. This CDR3 is 15 amino acids long. Germline V gene sequence: CDR1 ENHRY, CDR2 SYGVKD. Trimming removed 3 bases from V and 6 bases from J; junction bases left unmatched: 8. The CDR3 spells CAISDGTGPRHGYTF. The CDR3 region has the DNA TGTGCCATCAGTGACGGGACAGGGCCAAGGCATGGCTACACCTTC.

This clone was counted a few times. This chain uses TRBV27 with TRBJ2-1; 7 positions match TRBD1. Trimming took 5 bases from V and 2 from J; bases not matched to a gene: 6. Germline loops: CDR1 MNHEY, CDR2 SMNVEV (reference sequence). This CDR3 comprises 15 residues. The CDR3 loop reads CASSTRGITYNEQFF. The CDR3 DNA sequence: TGTGCCAGCAGTACCAGGGGGATCACCTACAATGAGCAGTTCTTC.

This chain's CDR3 is CASRDSRNEKLFF. CDR3 sequence (DNA): TGTGCCAGCCGGGACTCCCGAAATGAAAAACTGTTTTTT. The chain carries TRBV2 and TRBJ1-4; tentatively, D is TRBD1 (5 bases). Germline-derived CDR1 and CDR2 are SNHLY and FYNNEI. Deletions cut 8 bases from V and 5 bases from J, with 12 bases between. The CDR3 is made up of 13 amino acids.

Of note for this clone: Other nucleotide sequences in the sample specify the same CDR3. This chain links TRBV18 with TRBJ1-1, with D maybe TRBD1 (5 bases). CDR1 and CDR2 from the germline V gene are KGHSH and LQKENI. CDR3 length: 13 residues. V was shortened by 6 bases and J by 1 base, with 9 bases between the two germline ends. CDR3 region: CASSLGQNTEAFF. The CDR3 region has the DNA TGTGCCAGCTCCCTAGGACAGAACACTGAAGCTTTCTTT. The full variable domain, its missing parts supplied by reference TRBV18 and TRBJ1-1, is NAGVMQNPRHLVRRRGQEARLRCSPMKGHSHVYWYRQLPEEGLKFMVYLQKENIIDESGMPKERFSAEFPKEGPSILRIQQVVRGDSAAYFCASSLGQNTEAFFGQGTRLTVV.

The chain uses TRBV3-1 (or the pseudogene TRBV3-2) and TRBJ1-6, with D unresolved. This CDR3 has 15 amino acids. The germline V gene encodes CDR1 LGHDT and CDR2 YNNKEL (reference sequence). Trimming took off 2 bases at V and 0 bases at J, with 5 bases between the two ends. CDR3 coding DNA: TGTGCCAGCAGCCAACGGAGCTCCTATAATTCACCCCTCCACTTT. As protein: CASSQRSSYNSPLHF.

This clone was recorded once. The chain has TRBV28 and TRBJ1-6; 12 nucleotides line up with TRBD1. This CDR3 spans 18 amino acids. Trimming cost V 4 bases and J 2 bases; bases outside gene matches: 6. Germline values: CDR1 MDHEN, CDR2 SYDVKM. As DNA, the CDR3 is TGTGCCAGCAGTTCGAGGGGGACAGGGGGCCCCTATAATTCACCCCTCCACTTT. This translates into CASSSRGTGGPYNSPLHF.

The rearrangement links TRBV4-2 to TRBJ2-3; possible D gene TRBD1, 6 bases. V was cut by 6 bases and J by 0 bases, with 16 bases left in between. Per germline, CDR1 LGHNA and CDR2 YNFKEQ. The CDR3 has 16 amino acids. The CDR3 coding sequence is TGTGCCAGCAGGCCCTCGACGGGACACAGCACAGATACGCAGTATTTT. Protein product: CASRPSTGHSTDTQYF.

This clone has just one count. The gene calls are TRBV2 and TRBJ1-2; 9 bases align to TRBD1. Germline CDR1 and CDR2: SNHLY and FYNNEI. The trim removed 5 bases at V and 6 bases at J, leaving 7 bases unmatched. The CDR3 runs 14 residues. The CDR3 nucleotides read TGTGCCAGCAGTAAAGACAGGGGGAGGGATGGCTACACCTTC. Translation: CASSKDRGRDGYTF. The full variable domain, in which reference TRBV2 and TRBJ1-2 provide the parts outside the CDR3, is EPEVTQTPSHQVTQMGQEVILRCVPISNHLYFYWYRQILGQKVEFLVSFYNNEISEKSEIFDDQFSVERPDGSNFTLKIRSTKLEDSAMYFCASSKDRGRDGYTFGSGTRLTVV.

Of note for this clone: This same CDR3 is encoded by further DNA sequences in the sample. V usage is TRBV6-1 and J usage is TRBJ1-2, with D unresolved. The germline V and J ends were trimmed by 1 base and 1 base, with 7 bases remaining between them. This CDR3 spans 14 amino acids. Germline CDR1 MNHNS, CDR2 SASEGT. The CDR3 nucleotides are TGTGCCAGCAGTGAAGTAGCGGGTAACTATGGCTACACCTTC. Protein product: CASSEVAGNYGYTF.

This chain uses TRBV12-5 with TRBJ2-1; TRBD1 matches at 9 bases. Germline V gene sequence: CDR1 LGHNT, CDR2 FRNRAP. This CDR3 is 14 amino acids long. V shed 5 bases, J shed 6 bases, and the junction held 5 bases outside the gene matches. The CDR3 loop is CASGPGQGVNEQFF. The CDR3 DNA sequence: TGTGCTAGTGGTCCGGGACAGGGAGTCAATGAGCAGTTCTTC. Full variable domain (outside the CDR3, taken from reference TRBV12-5 and TRBJ2-1): DARVTQTPRHKVTEMGQEVTMRCQPILGHNTVFWYRQTMMQGLELLAYFRNRAPLDDSGMPKDRFSAEMPDATLATLKIQPSEPRDSAVYFCASGPGQGVNEQFFGPGTRLTVL.

The rearrangement links TRBV12-5 to TRBJ2-1, with D possibly being TRBD1 (6 bases). Trimming took off 5 bases at V and 7 bases at J, with 15 bases between the two ends. Per the germline V gene, CDR1 is LGHNT and CDR2 is FRNRAP. This CDR3 is built from 14 residues. For the CDR3, the DNA is TGTGCTAGTGGTCTCCCCCAGAGGGGGAATGAGCAGTTCTTC. This gives the protein CASGLPQRGNEQFF.

The CDR3 protein is CASINSHSNQPQHF. In DNA, the CDR3 is TGCGCCAGCATTAATAGCCATAGCAATCAGCCCCAGCATTTT. The chain uses TRBV23-1 and TRBJ1-5; D unclear. TRBV23-1 is an open reading frame whose function is uncertain. V lost 7 bases, J lost 0 bases, and 10 bases lay in between. CDR3 length equals 14 residues.

The chain joins TRBV7-3 to TRBJ1-4; D might be TRBD1 (6 bases). V lost 5 bases to trimming and J lost 7 bases, with 11 bases between them. The CDR3 extends over 13 amino acids. In germline, CDR1 is SGHTA, CDR2 FQGTGA. This CDR3 is CASSRGAGEKLFF. The CDR3 bases are TGTGCCAGCAGCCGGGGGGCTGGTGAAAAACTGTTTTTT.

V gene TRBV15 combines with J gene TRBJ2-2; 14 bases are a match to TRBD2. The ends lost 5 bases at V and 7 bases at J; junction bases unmatched: 9. CDR1 and CDR2 from the germline V gene are LNHNV and YYDKDF (reference sequence). This CDR3 contains 17 residues. CDR3 loop: CATSFRTSGGPGGELFF. The CDR3 coding sequence is TGTGCCACCAGCTTCCGGACTAGCGGGGGGCCGGGCGGGGAGCTGTTTTTT. Supplemented by reference TRBV15 and TRBJ2-2, the full variable domain reads DAMVIQNPRYQVTQFGKPVTLSCSQTLNHNVMYWYQQKSSQAPKLLFHYYDKDFNNEADTPDNFQSRRPNTSFCFLDIRSPGLGDTAMYLCATSFRTSGGPGGELFFGEGSRLTVL.

V usage is TRBV29-1 and J usage is TRBJ2-3; 10 positions match TRBD2. V shed 5 bases and J 1 base; nucleotides not matched to a gene: 3. The length of the CDR3 is 14 residues. The germline gives CDR1 SQVTM, CDR2 ANQGSEA. The CDR3 DNA sequence: TGCAGCGTTTACGGGACTAGCGGCACAGATACGCAGTATTTT. Its protein is CSVYGTSGTDTQYF.